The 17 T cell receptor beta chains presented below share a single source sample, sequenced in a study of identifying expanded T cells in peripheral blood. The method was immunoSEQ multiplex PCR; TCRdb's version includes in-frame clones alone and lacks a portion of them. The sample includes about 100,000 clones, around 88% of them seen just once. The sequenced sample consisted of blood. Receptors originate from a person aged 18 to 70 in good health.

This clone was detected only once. DNA for the CDR3: TGTGCCAGCAGCCCAGCGGGGGGGCCTGCCTACGAGCAGTACTTC. Translation: CASSPAGGPAYEQYF. This chain connects TRBV11-3 to TRBJ2-7; 10 bases agree with TRBD2. Unmatched junction bases numbered 6, after V lost 5 bases and J lost 2 bases. Germline CDR1 SGHNT, CDR2 YENEEA. This CDR3 region has 15 residues.

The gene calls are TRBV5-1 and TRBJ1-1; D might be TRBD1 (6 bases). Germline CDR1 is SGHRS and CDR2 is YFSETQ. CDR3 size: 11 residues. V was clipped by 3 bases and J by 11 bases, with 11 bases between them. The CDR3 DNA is TGCGCCAGCAGCTCAGGGGCCAGCGCTTTCTTT. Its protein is CASSSGASAFF.

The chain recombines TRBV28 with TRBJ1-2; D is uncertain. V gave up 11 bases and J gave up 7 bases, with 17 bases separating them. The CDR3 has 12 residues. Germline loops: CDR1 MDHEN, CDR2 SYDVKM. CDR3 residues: CAARRGPSGYTF. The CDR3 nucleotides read TGTGCCGCTAGGCGGGGTCCTAGTGGCTACACCTTC.

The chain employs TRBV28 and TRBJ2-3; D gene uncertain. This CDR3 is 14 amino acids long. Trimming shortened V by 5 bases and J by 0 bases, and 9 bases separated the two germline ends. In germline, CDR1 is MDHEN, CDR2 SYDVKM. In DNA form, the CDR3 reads TGTGCCAGCAGTCCCCCGCCTAGCACAGATACGCAGTATTTT. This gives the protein CASSPPPSTDTQYF.

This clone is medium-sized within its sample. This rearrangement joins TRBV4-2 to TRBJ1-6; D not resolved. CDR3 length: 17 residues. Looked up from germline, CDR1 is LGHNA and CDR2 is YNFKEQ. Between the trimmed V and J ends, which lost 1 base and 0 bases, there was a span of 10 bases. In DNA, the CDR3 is TGTGCCAGCAGCCAAGTACCGAGGAGCTCCTATAATTCACCCCTCCACTTT. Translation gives CASSQVPRSSYNSPLHF.

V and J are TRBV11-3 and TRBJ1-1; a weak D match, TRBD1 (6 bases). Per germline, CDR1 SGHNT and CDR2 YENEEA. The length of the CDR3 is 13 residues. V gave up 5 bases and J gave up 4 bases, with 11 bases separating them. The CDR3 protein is CASSPEGGTEAFF. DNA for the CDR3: TGTGCCAGCAGCCCGGAAGGGGGCACTGAAGCTTTCTTT.

CDR3 bases: TGCGCCAGCAGCTCTAGCGGCTCTGGGGCCAACGTCCTGACTTTC. Translation: CASSSSGSGANVLTF. V gene TRBV5-1 combines with J gene TRBJ2-6; the match to TRBD2 covers 7 bases. The CDR3 sequence is 15 residues long. V dropped 3 bases and J dropped 0; count of bases not matched to a gene: 0. Germline values: CDR1 SGHRS, CDR2 YFSETQ.

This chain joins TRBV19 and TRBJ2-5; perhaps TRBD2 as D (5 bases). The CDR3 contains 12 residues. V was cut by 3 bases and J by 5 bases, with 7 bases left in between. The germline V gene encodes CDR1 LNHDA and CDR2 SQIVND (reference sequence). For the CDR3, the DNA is TGTGCCAGTAGTATGTCGGGGGAGACCCAGTACTTC. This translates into CASSMSGETQYF. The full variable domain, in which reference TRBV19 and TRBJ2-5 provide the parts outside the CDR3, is DGGITQSPKYLFRKEGQNVTLSCEQNLNHDAMYWYRQDPGQGLRLIYYSQIVNDFQKGDIAEGYSVSREKKESFPLTVTSAQKNPTAFYLCASSMSGETQYFGPGTRLLVL.

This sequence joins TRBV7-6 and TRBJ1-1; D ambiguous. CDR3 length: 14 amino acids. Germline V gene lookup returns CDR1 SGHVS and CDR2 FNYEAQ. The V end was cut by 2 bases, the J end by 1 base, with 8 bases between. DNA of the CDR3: TGTGCCAGCAGCTTAAATTGGGAGAACACTGAAGCTTTCTTT. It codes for CASSLNWENTEAFF.

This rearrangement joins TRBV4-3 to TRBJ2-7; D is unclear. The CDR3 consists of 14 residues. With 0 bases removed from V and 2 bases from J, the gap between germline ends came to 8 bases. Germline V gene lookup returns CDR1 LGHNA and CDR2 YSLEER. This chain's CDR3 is CASSQDLGTYEQYF. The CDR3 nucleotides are TGCGCCAGCAGCCAAGATCTGGGTACCTACGAGCAGTACTTC.

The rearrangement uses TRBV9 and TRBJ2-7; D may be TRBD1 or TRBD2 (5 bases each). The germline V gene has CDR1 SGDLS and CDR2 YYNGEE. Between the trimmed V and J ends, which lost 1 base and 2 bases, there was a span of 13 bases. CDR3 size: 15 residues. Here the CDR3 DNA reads TGTGCCAGCAGCGTAACCGGGACGCAAACCTACGAGCAGTACTTC. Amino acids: CASSVTGTQTYEQYF.

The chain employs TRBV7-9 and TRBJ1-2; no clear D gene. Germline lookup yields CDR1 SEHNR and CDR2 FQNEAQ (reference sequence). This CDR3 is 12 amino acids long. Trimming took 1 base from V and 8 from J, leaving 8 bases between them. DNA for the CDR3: TGTGCCAGCAGCTTAGTGAGTGTAGGCTACACCTTC. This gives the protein CASSLVSVGYTF.

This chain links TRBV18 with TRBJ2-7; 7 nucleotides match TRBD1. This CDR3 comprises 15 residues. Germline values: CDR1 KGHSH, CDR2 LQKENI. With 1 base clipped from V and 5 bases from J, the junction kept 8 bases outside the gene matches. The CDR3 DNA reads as TGTGCCAGCTCACCACAGGACAGGCTAGGAAACGAGCAGTACTTC. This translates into CASSPQDRLGNEQYF.

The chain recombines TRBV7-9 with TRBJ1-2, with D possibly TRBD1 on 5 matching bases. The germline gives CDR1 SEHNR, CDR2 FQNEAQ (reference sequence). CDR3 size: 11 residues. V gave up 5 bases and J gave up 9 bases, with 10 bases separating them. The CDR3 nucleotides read TGTGCCAGCAGCCTACAGGTTAGCTACACCTTC. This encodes CASSLQVSYTF. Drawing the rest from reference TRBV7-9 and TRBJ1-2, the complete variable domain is DTGVSQNPRHKITKRGQNVTFRCDPISEHNRLYWYRQTLGQGPEFLTYFQNEAQLEKSRLLSDRFSAERPKGSFSTLEIQRTEQGDSAMYLCASSLQVSYTFGSGTRLTVV.

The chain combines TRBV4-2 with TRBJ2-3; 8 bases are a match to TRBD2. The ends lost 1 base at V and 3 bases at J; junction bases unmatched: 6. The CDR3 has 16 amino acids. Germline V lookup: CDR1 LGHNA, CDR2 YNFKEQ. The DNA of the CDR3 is TGTGCCAGCAGCCAAGTCACGGGGGGGCCGACAGATACGCAGTATTTT. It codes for CASSQVTGGPTDTQYF.

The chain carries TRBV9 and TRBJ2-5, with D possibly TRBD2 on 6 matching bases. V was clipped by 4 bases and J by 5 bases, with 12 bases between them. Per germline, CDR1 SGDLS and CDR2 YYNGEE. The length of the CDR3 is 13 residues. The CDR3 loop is CASSPSGRETQYF. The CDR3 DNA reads TGTGCCAGCAGCCCCTCGGGGAGGGAGACCCAGTACTTC.

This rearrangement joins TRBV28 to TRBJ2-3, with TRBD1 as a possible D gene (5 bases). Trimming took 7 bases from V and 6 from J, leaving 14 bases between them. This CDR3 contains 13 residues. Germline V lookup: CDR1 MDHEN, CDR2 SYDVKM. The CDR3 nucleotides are TGTGCCAGCACAGGGCCAATGGGGGATACGCAGTATTTT. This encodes CASTGPMGDTQYF.